A selection of T cell receptor beta chains follows, all from one sample in a study of T cell responses to AZD1222 COVID-19 vaccine. Clones were read by immunoSEQ multiplex PCR, and TCRdb kept only the in-frame ones, dropping some. The sample consists of 150,000 to 180,000 clones, about nine tenths of them appearing once. The sample here was peripheral blood, taken on day 0 of AZD1222 vaccination. The receptors originated from an adult in good health. Each CDR3 is given with its conserved first and last residue. The D gene is left open where the match is weak. Rows give clone size only sometimes, using once, few, many, or a class for an expanded clone.

D,J,V,size,DNA,CDR3
NA,TRBJ1-5,TRBV6-2/TRBV6-3,NA,TGTGCCAGCAGTTACTCGTTTGTGAGACAGCCCCAGCATTTT,CASSYSFVRQPQHF
NA,TRBJ1-1,TRBV12-3/TRBV12-4,once,TGTGCCAGCAGTCCCCGCGCCGGCACTGAAGCTTTCTTT,CASSPRAGTEAFF
NA,TRBJ1-6,TRBV28,NA,TGTGCCAGCAGTTTATCGGGAGGCACCTCCTATAATTCACCCCTCCACTTT,CASSLSGGTSYNSPLHF
NA,TRBJ1-1,TRBV24-1,NA,TGTGCCACCAAGGGCGTGGGACAGAACACTGAAGCTTTCTTT,CATKGVGQNTEAFF
NA,TRBJ1-2,TRBV7-2,NA,TGTGCCAGCAGCTTAGGTGGTCCAGGGATTGATGGCTACACCTTC,CASSLGGPGIDGYTF
TRBD1,TRBJ1-5,TRBV5-6,NA,TGTGCCAGCAGTTCTCGGGACAGGGACAATCAGCCCCAGCATTTT,CASSSRDRDNQPQHF
TRBD1,TRBJ1-1,TRBV18,NA,TGTGCCAGCTCACCGTACAGGGGCAGAACTGAAGCTTTCTTT,CASSPYRGRTEAFF
NA,TRBJ1-2,TRBV12-3/TRBV12-4,NA,TGTGCCACTCGGACGGGCTGGAACTATGGCTACACCTTC,CATRTGWNYGYTF
NA,TRBJ2-2,TRBV4-3,NA,TGCGCCAGCAGCCAAGAAGAGGGTCCGTACACCGGGGAGCTGTTTTTT,CASSQEEGPYTGELFF
NA,TRBJ2-5,TRBV7-9,NA,TGTGCCAGCAGCTTAGACCAAGGGACAGCCCGGGAGGAGACCCAGTACTTC,CASSLDQGTAREETQYF
NA,TRBJ2-3,TRBV5-1,NA,TGCGCCAGCAGCCCCCTGGGGGATAGCACAGATACGCAGTATTTT,CASSPLGDSTDTQYF
NA,TRBJ2-5,TRBV7-3,NA,TGTGCCAGCAGCTCCGCCCCACAAGAGACCCAGTACTTC,CASSSAPQETQYF
NA,TRBJ1-1,TRBV28,NA,TGTGCCAGCAGTTTAGGATACGGCACTGAAGCTTTCTTT,CASSLGYGTEAFF
TRBD1,TRBJ1-4,TRBV5-1,NA,TGCGCCAGCAGCCTACTGGACAGGGGGCTCAATGAAAAACTGTTTTTT,CASSLLDRGLNEKLFF
TRBD1,TRBJ2-1,TRBV18,NA,TGTGCCAGCCATTGGACAGGGGACAATGAGCAGTTCTTC,CASHWTGDNEQFF
NA,TRBJ1-3,TRBV9,once,TGTGCCAGCAGCGGAGTCGACATTCTCGCTGGAAACACCATATATTTT,CASSGVDILAGNTIYF
TRBD2,TRBJ2-7,TRBV9,NA,TGTGCCAGCAGCCCCCGACTAGCGGGAGAAAACGAGCAGTACTTC,CASSPRLAGENEQYF
TRBD2,TRBJ2-5,TRBV7-3,NA,TGTGCCAGCAGCTTAGCCGGTCTAGCGGATACTCAAGAGACCCAGTACTTC,CASSLAGLADTQETQYF
NA,TRBJ2-7,TRBV19,NA,TGTGCCAGTAGCTTCGATTGGAGGGGGCCAGAGCAGTACTTC,CASSFDWRGPEQYF
NA,TRBJ2-5,TRBV20-1,NA,TGCAGTGCTAGTACCGGGATGGAGACCCAGTACTTC,CSASTGMETQYF
NA,TRBJ1-1,TRBV9,NA,TGTGCCAGCAGCGTAGGGTTTAACACTGAAGCTTTCTTT,CASSVGFNTEAFF
NA,TRBJ1-5,TRBV19,NA,TGTGCCAGTAGTATTTTGAGTTGGGGCAATCAGCCCCAGCATTTT,CASSILSWGNQPQHF
TRBD2,TRBJ2-7,TRBV5-1,NA,TGCGCCAGCAGCCCGAGCGGGGGATACGAGCAGTACTTC,CASSPSGGYEQYF
NA,TRBJ2-3,TRBV5-1,NA,TGCGCCAGCAGCTTGGTACTAGGCGGAGATACGCAGTATTTT,CASSLVLGGDTQYF
TRBD1,TRBJ1-4,TRBV5-1,NA,TGCGCCAGCAGCTTGGTGGGGACAGATAATGAAAAACTGTTTTTT,CASSLVGTDNEKLFF
NA,TRBJ2-7,TRBV9,NA,TGTGCCAGCAGTCCCTTGGGGATGGCTTCCAACGAGCAGTACTTC,CASSPLGMASNEQYF
TRBD2,TRBJ2-7,TRBV6-1,few,TGTGCCAGCAGTGACGGACTAGCGGGAGTTGGGGAGCAGTACTTC,CASSDGLAGVGEQYF
NA,TRBJ1-2,TRBV9,NA,TGTGCCAGCACTGGGTCCCCCCACTATGGCTACACCTTC,CASTGSPHYGYTF
TRBD1,TRBJ1-3,TRBV7-9,NA,TGTGCCAGCAGCTTAGGGACAGGGAAGCACACCATATATTTT,CASSLGTGKHTIYF
NA,TRBJ1-6,TRBV28,NA,TGTGCCAGCAGTTTATTGGGGGCCCCCTCCTATAATTCACCCCTCCACTTT,CASSLLGAPSYNSPLHF
TRBD2,TRBJ2-2,TRBV27,NA,TGTGCCAGCAGTGGAACTAGCGGGGGAGCGAACACCGGGGAGCTGTTTTTT,CASSGTSGGANTGELFF
NA,TRBJ1-2,TRBV28,NA,TGTGCCAGCAGTTTGCGGCTCTATGGCTACACCTTC,CASSLRLYGYTF
TRBD2,TRBJ2-2,TRBV7-9,NA,TGTGCCACCCCACCCCGGCCTACCGGGACTAGTACCGGGGAGCTGTTTTTT,CATPPRPTGTSTGELFF
NA,TRBJ1-4,TRBV30,once,TGTGCCAGCGGACGGTGGGGGACTAATGAAAAACTGTTTTTT,CASGRWGTNEKLFF
TRBD1,TRBJ1-1,TRBV5-4,NA,TGTGCCAGCAGCTTGGTTGGGGGACAGGGAACTGAAGCTTTCTTT,CASSLVGGQGTEAFF
NA,TRBJ2-7,TRBV6-1,NA,TGTGCCAGCAGTTTTACCGGGACGGCCCTTGAGCAGTACTTC,CASSFTGTALEQYF
TRBD1,TRBJ1-1,TRBV6-6,NA,TGTGCCAGCAGTTCCGGGACAGGGTCTAGGAACACTGAAGCTTTCTTT,CASSSGTGSRNTEAFF
NA,TRBJ2-7,TRBV27,NA,TGTGCCAGCAGCTACGGGGCAGGGACTCTCTACGAGCAGTACTTC,CASSYGAGTLYEQYF
NA,TRBJ1-3,TRBV27,few,TGTGCCAGCAGTTTATGGGGAGGGAACACCATATATTTT,CASSLWGGNTIYF
NA,TRBJ1-2,TRBV12-3/TRBV12-4,NA,TGTGCCAGCAGTTTGCGGGGTAACTATGGCTACACCTTC,CASSLRGNYGYTF
TRBD1,TRBJ1-5,TRBV25-1,NA,TGTGCCAGCAGTCCCAGAGGGGGCGTCAATCAGCCCCAGCATTTT,CASSPRGGVNQPQHF
NA,TRBJ1-6,TRBV6-2/TRBV6-3,NA,TGTGCCAGCAGCCCCGACTCGACAGGTTGGAATTCACCCCTCCACTTT,CASSPDSTGWNSPLHF